The rows below give T cell receptor beta chains drawn from one sample of a study of shared clonotypes between healthy human individuals. Measured with immunoSEQ multiplex PCR; TCRdb has only the in-frame clones, and not every one. The sample contains 450,000 to 500,000 clones, more than 75% of which appear only once. Material for sequencing was PBMCs. These receptors all stem from a woman between 35 and 50 years old in good health. Some clones in this sample may be carry-over from other donors' samples. Each CDR3 is given with its conserved first and last residue. The D gene is left open where the match is weak. Clone size is given for some rows only: seen once, a few or many times, or a class if the clone is expanded.

TRBJ2-6 | . | . | TRBV7-3 | TGTGCCAGCAGCTTAACGGTCTCTGGGGCCAACGTCCTGACTTTC | CASSLTVSGANVLTF
TRBJ1-1 | . | . | TRBV28 | TGTGCCAGCAGTCTGGGGACGGAAAACACTGAAGCTTTCTTT | CASSLGTENTEAFF
TRBJ2-1 | TRBD2 | . | TRBV11-1 | TGTGCCAGCAGCTTAGAACTAGCGGGAGGTTACAATGAGCAGTTCTTC | CASSLELAGGYNEQFF
TRBJ1-2 | . | once | TRBV28 | TGTGCCAGCAGTCCCCCCGGGGGGATTTATGGCTACACCTTC | CASSPPGGIYGYTF
TRBJ1-1 | TRBD1 | . | TRBV27 | TGTGCCAGCAGATTTACCCTTCCGACAGGGACGGACATGAACACTGAAGCTTTCTTT | CASRFTLPTGTDMNTEAFF
TRBJ2-3 | . | . | TRBV6-6 | TGTGCCAGCAGTTTACTGCGGGGCCTAGAAGATACGCAGTATTTT | CASSLLRGLEDTQYF
TRBJ1-1 | . | . | TRBV30 | TGTGCCTGGACCAGGCGGCAGGTGGCCACTGAAGCTTTCTTT | CAWTRRQVATEAFF
TRBJ1-5 | . | many | TRBV28 | TGTGCCAGCAGTTCATTTTCTAATCAGCCCCAGCATTTT | CASSSFSNQPQHF
TRBJ2-1 | TRBD1 | . | TRBV30 | TGTGCCTGGAGTATGGACAGGCGTAATGAGCAGTTCTTC | CAWSMDRRNEQFF
TRBJ1-1 | . | . | TRBV19 | TGTGCCAGTAGTAACAATGGACGGGGACGGAACACTGAAGCTTTCTTT | CASSNNGRGRNTEAFF
TRBJ2-7 | . | . | TRBV19 | TGTGCCAGTAGTATGGGGGGCTGGGTACAGCCAACCTACGAGCAGTACTTC | CASSMGGWVQPTYEQYF
TRBJ2-7 | . | . | TRBV11-2 | TGTGCCAGCAGCTTAGACACCCGGAGCTACGAGCATTACTTC | CASSLDTRSYEHYF
TRBJ2-2 | . | . | TRBV21-1 | TGTGCCAGCAGCAAACCCGAGCGGGCCACGAACACCGGGGAGCTGTTTTTT | CASSKPERATNTGELFF
TRBJ2-4 | . | . | TRBV30 | TGTGCCACCAGTTCGGGGAACATTCAGTACTTC | CATSSGNIQYF
TRBJ2-7 | . | . | TRBV2 | TGTGCCAGCAGTGAGTTCGGGGGCAGTACCTACGAGCAGTACTTC | CASSEFGGSTYEQYF
TRBJ2-1 | TRBD2 | . | TRBV7-8 | TGTGCCAGCAGCTCGCGGACTAGCGGGAGAGTAGCGCAGTTCTTC | CASSSRTSGRVAQFF
TRBJ1-3 | . | . | TRBV30 | TGTGCCTGGAGACCCAGGGGAGCTGGAAACACCATATATTTT | CAWRPRGAGNTIYF